This T cell receptor beta chain was recorded in a study of T cell repertoires in ileal Crohn's disease. Across the study: Each sample's TCRB immunosequencing used five hundred nanograms of biopsy DNA.

Data came from immunoSEQ multiplex PCR; TCRdb stores just in-frame clones and leaves some out. In the table there are some 17,000 clones, more than 75% of which are singletons. General observations from the study: Every patient over 26.8% clonality showed endoscopic recurrence. High-frequency clones were more common in sorted CD8 than CD4 cells.

In germline, CDR1 is MNHEY, CDR2 SVGAGI. The CDR3 loop spans 14 amino acids. Trimming stripped 8 bases from V and 0 bases from J, with 11 bases between. To note about this clone: What it recognizes is unknown.

Time point given: inflamed ileum from the surgical specimen. The clonotype comes from an adult with Crohn's disease. What was sequenced was ileal tissue. The J gene is TRBJ2-1, the V gene TRBV6-5; D perhaps matches TRBD2 (5 bases). CDR3 residues: CASCGRSSYNEQFF. DNA for the CDR3: TGTGCCAGCTGCGGGCGCAGCTCCTACAATGAGCAGTTCTTC.